The 27 T cell receptor beta chains reported below all come from one sample, sequenced in a study of OX40 agonist ivuxolimab in advanced cancers. Profiled with immunoSEQ multiplex PCR; TCRdb holds only in-frame clones, not every one. The data hold 65,000 to 80,000 clones, with approximately 81% observed a single time. The starting material was CD4+ or CD8+ T cells sorted from blood, obtained in a trial of the OX40 agonist ivuxolimab. The receptors come from an adult with an advanced solid tumor such as melanoma, head and neck, liver or kidney cancer.

In nucleotides, the CDR3 is TGTGCCAGCAGCTTGGGCGGACAGGGAAGTGACTATGGCTACACCTTC. Translated, it gives CASSLGGQGSDYGYTF. The chain has TRBV5-4 and TRBJ1-2; 8 bases fit TRBD1. The CDR3 is 16 residues long. Unmatched junction bases numbered 7, after V lost 0 bases and J lost 3 bases. Germline lookup yields CDR1 SGHNT and CDR2 YYREEE (reference sequence).

The chain links TRBV7-2 to TRBJ2-3; D unclear. V was shortened by 1 base and J by 7 bases, with 12 bases between the two germline ends. The CDR3 loop spans 14 amino acids. Germline lookup yields CDR1 SGHTA and CDR2 FQGNSA. The CDR3 sequence: CASSLDPISNTQYF. The CDR3 DNA reads as TGTGCCAGCAGCTTAGACCCTATTTCAAATACGCAGTATTTT.

The chain links TRBV7-6 to TRBJ1-1, with 7 positions matching TRBD1. The CDR3 length is 16 residues. V dropped 1 base and J dropped 5; count of bases not matched to a gene: 10. Germline V gene sequence: CDR1 SGHVS, CDR2 FNYEAQ. The CDR3 region has the DNA TGTGCCAGCAGCTTAGGTCCCAGGGGGGGGGAGACTGAAGCTTTCTTT. Amino acid sequence: CASSLGPRGGETEAFF.

This clone was detected once. The J gene is TRBJ2-6, the V gene TRBV9; 8 bases line up with TRBD2. Germline values: CDR1 SGDLS, CDR2 YYNGEE. V lost 5 bases, J lost 0 bases, and 13 bases stayed unmatched. The CDR3 is 19 amino acids. CDR3 DNA sequence: TGTGCCAGCAGGCACTCGGGGGGGCGAGGATCCTCTGGGGCCAACGTCCTGACTTTC. It is translated as CASRHSGGRGSSGANVLTF.

The rearrangement links TRBV5-1 to TRBJ2-7, with 10 bases identical to TRBD1. This CDR3 comprises 15 residues. Germline lookup yields CDR1 SGHRS and CDR2 YFSETQ. J lost 3 bases, V lost 4 bases, and 7 bases had no gene match. The CDR3 loop is CASSEETGGGYEQYF. DNA of the CDR3: TGCGCCAGCAGCGAGGAGACAGGGGGCGGCTACGAGCAGTACTTC.

The V gene is TRBV4-3, the J gene TRBJ1-3, with TRBD1 identical over 7 bases. The CDR3 consists of 14 residues. The germline CDR1 and CDR2 sequences are LGHNA and YSLEER. J gave up 1 base and V 6 bases, and 3 bases lay outside the gene matches. As DNA, the CDR3 is TGCGCCAGCAGTCCACAGGGGTCTGGAAACACCATATATTTT. This codes for CASSPQGSGNTIYF.

The chain joins TRBV12-5 to TRBJ1-5, with D hard to call. CDR1 and CDR2 (germline): LGHNT, FRNRAP. CDR3 length: 12 amino acids. Trimming removed 7 bases at V and 7 bases at J, with 11 bases between. Written as DNA, the CDR3 is TGTGCTAGTGCGTCAAATACGCAGCCCCAGCATTTT. Protein product: CASASNTQPQHF. Combining the CDR3 with reference TRBV12-5 and TRBJ1-5 gives the whole variable domain DARVTQTPRHKVTEMGQEVTMRCQPILGHNTVFWYRQTMMQGLELLAYFRNRAPLDDSGMPKDRFSAEMPDATLATLKIQPSEPRDSAVYFCASASNTQPQHFGDGTRLSIL.

This chain links TRBV2 with TRBJ1-3, with D perhaps matching TRBD1 (6 bases). Germline CDR1 is SNHLY and CDR2 is FYNNEI. This CDR3 comprises 15 residues. Deletions cut 3 bases from V and 4 bases from J, with 13 bases between. CDR3 nucleotides: TGTGCCAGCAGTGAGGGGTCCGGGACAGGAAACACCATATATTTT. This codes for CASSEGSGTGNTIYF.

V and J are TRBV5-1 and TRBJ2-5; possibly TRBD2 for D (7 bases). This CDR3 is 13 amino acids long. With 5 bases removed from V and 5 bases from J, the gap between germline ends came to 13 bases. Germline V CDR1 and CDR2: SGHRS, YFSETQ. CDR3 in DNA: TGCGCCAGCAGTGATGGGGGGGCCGAGACCCAGTACTTC. It specifies CASSDGGAETQYF.

This clone was seen once. The V call is TRBV15, the J call TRBJ2-3, with TRBD2 matching over 11 bases. The CDR3 covers 16 residues. V shed 0 bases and J 6 bases; nucleotides not matched to a gene: 5. Germline loops: CDR1 LNHNV, CDR2 YYDKDF (reference sequence). CDR3 region: CATSREYSGGADTQYF. The CDR3 DNA reads TGTGCCACCAGCAGAGAGTATAGCGGGGGGGCGGATACGCAGTATTTT.

The CDR3 region is CASSYSMTVRADGAFF. CDR3 coding DNA: TGTGCCAGCAGTTACTCGATGACGGTTAGGGCTGATGGGGCTTTCTTT. The rearrangement joins TRBV6-5 to TRBJ1-1; D remains ambiguous. Germline assignment: CDR1 MNHEY and CDR2 SVGAGI. The CDR3 sequence is 16 residues long. Trimming cost V 0 bases and J 11 bases, with 22 bases left between them.

This clone was observed a few times. The chain combines TRBV6-1 with TRBJ1-1, with D perhaps matching TRBD1 (6 bases). The V gene's germline CDR1 is MNHNS and CDR2 SASEGT. With 4 bases removed from V and 1 base from J, the gap between germline ends came to 10 bases. The CDR3 consists of 14 residues. The CDR3 loop reads CASSAGDSNTEAFF. The CDR3 DNA reads TGTGCCAGCAGTGCAGGGGATTCGAACACTGAAGCTTTCTTT.

The chain couples TRBV4-3 to TRBJ1-3; the D gene is possibly TRBD1 (6 bases). The ends were cut back, 1 base at V and 1 base at J, with 14 bases in the middle. Germline V lookup: CDR1 LGHNA, CDR2 YSLEER. CDR3 length: 17 amino acids. CDR3 region: CASSQGAGARSGNTIYF. Written as DNA, the CDR3 is TGCGCCAGCAGCCAAGGTGCGGGGGCGAGGTCTGGAAACACCATATATTTT.

CDR3 sequence: CASSVVSGGGNTIYF. DNA for the CDR3: TGTGCCAGCAGCGTAGTATCGGGTGGGGGAAACACCATATATTTT. This chain joins TRBV9 and TRBJ1-3; D is unclear. V lost 0 bases and J 4 bases, leaving 11 bases between the germline ends. CDR3 length: 15 residues. The germline V gene has CDR1 SGDLS and CDR2 YYNGEE.

V and J are TRBV5-4 and TRBJ2-1; D might be TRBD1 or TRBD2, each matching 5 bases. This CDR3 has 12 amino acids. Germline CDR1 SGHNT, CDR2 YYREEE (reference sequence). V lost 2 bases, J lost 7 bases, and 7 bases lay in between. The CDR3 coding sequence is TGTGCCAGCAGCTTATGGGGGAATGAGCAGTTCTTC. Translation: CASSLWGNEQFF. The full variable domain, its missing parts supplied by reference TRBV5-4 and TRBJ2-1, is ETGVTQSPTHLIKTRGQQVTLRCSSQSGHNTVSWYQQALGQGPQFIFQYYREEENGRGNFPPRFSGLQFPNYSSELNVNALELDDSALYLCASSLWGNEQFFGPGTRLTVL.

This clone was seen a handful of times. This sequence joins TRBV5-4 and TRBJ2-3; 7 positions agree with TRBD2. Germline values: CDR1 SGHNT, CDR2 YYREEE (reference sequence). The CDR3 runs to 17 residues. V lost 4 bases to trimming and J lost 0 bases; unmatched junction nucleotides: 11. Written as DNA, the CDR3 is TGTGCCAGCAGCACCAGCGGGGCGGGAGCTAGCACAGATACGCAGTATTTT. This translates into CASSTSGAGASTDTQYF.

The V and J genes are TRBV6-5 and TRBJ2-7; D gene uncertain. The CDR3 is 13 residues long. Trimming took off 4 bases at V and 2 bases at J, with 9 bases between the two ends. The V gene's germline CDR1 is MNHEY and CDR2 SVGAGI. The CDR3 is CASSFDGPYEQYF. The CDR3 nucleotides read TGTGCCAGCAGTTTCGACGGCCCCTACGAGCAGTACTTC.

The chain joins TRBV7-2 to TRBJ2-3, with D unclear. From germline, CDR1 is SGHTA and CDR2 FQGNSA. With 4 bases removed from V and 6 bases from J, the gap between germline ends came to 17 bases. CDR3 size: 15 residues. As DNA, the CDR3 is TGTGCCAGCAGCTCGTCCTGGGTTTCGAGCGATACGCAGTATTTT. It yields the protein CASSSSWVSSDTQYF.

The V gene is TRBV18, the J gene TRBJ1-1; D possibly corresponds to TRBD1 (6 bases). The V gene's germline CDR1 is KGHSH and CDR2 LQKENI. The V and J ends lost 1 base and 2 bases respectively, with 14 bases between them. The CDR3 is made up of 16 amino acids. The CDR3 reads CASSPLEVRGNTEAFF. CDR3 sequence (DNA): TGTGCCAGCTCACCACTGGAGGTCAGGGGAAACACTGAAGCTTTCTTT.

The chain links TRBV7-8 to TRBJ1-3, with D possibly matching TRBD1 (6 bases). The CDR3 loop spans 14 amino acids. V lost 0 bases and J 7 bases, leaving 10 bases between the germline ends. The V gene's germline CDR1 is SGHVS and CDR2 FQNEAQ. CDR3 DNA: TGTGCCAGCAGCTTAGCGTATAGGGGGAACACCATATATTTT. Its translation: CASSLAYRGNTIYF.

V gene TRBV6-5 combines with J gene TRBJ2-5, with D possibly TRBD2 on 5 matching bases. This CDR3 comprises 13 residues. V was clipped by 7 bases and J by 5 bases, with 14 bases between them. Germline CDR1 MNHEY, CDR2 SVGAGI. The CDR3 DNA follows: TGTGCCAGCATCCCGGACTCTTGGGAGACCCAGTACTTC. It codes for CASIPDSWETQYF.

This clone was detected only once. The genes are TRBV7-9 and TRBJ1-1; no reliable D call. The CDR3 extends over 13 amino acids. V was pared by 6 bases and J by 5 bases, with 13 bases between. Germline CDR1 SEHNR, CDR2 FQNEAQ (reference sequence). The CDR3 spells CASRSTSETEAFF. The CDR3 DNA reads TGTGCCAGCAGATCCACTTCGGAGACTGAAGCTTTCTTT.

V and J are TRBV21-1 and TRBJ1-2; the table's TRBD1 call for D was not verified on the DNA. TRBV21-1 is a pseudogene segment. CDR3 size: 15 residues. CDR3 in DNA: TGTGCCAGCAGCGAAGGACAGGGACTGAAGTATGGCTACACCTTC. Its protein product is CASSEGQGLKYGYTF.

The V call is TRBV6-5, the J call TRBJ1-1, with D unresolved. The V and J ends lost 4 bases and 1 base respectively, with 10 bases between them. The CDR3 is 14 residues long. In germline, CDR1 is MNHEY, CDR2 SVGAGI. CDR3 amino acids: CASSSTRRNTEAFF. For the CDR3, the DNA is TGTGCCAGCAGTTCTACTCGGAGGAACACTGAAGCTTTCTTT.

The chain is built from TRBV6-5 and TRBJ1-1; TRBD1 matches at 11 bases. CDR1 and CDR2 from the germline V gene are MNHEY and SVGAGI. The junction had 8 bases not matched to a gene; V was cut back by 6 bases and J by 5 bases. The length of the CDR3 is 15 residues. DNA for the CDR3: TGTGCCAGCAGGGGGCGGACAGGGGGCGAGACTGAAGCTTTCTTT. Translation: CASRGRTGGETEAFF.

The rearrangement uses TRBV11-2 and TRBJ1-5; 8 bases are a match to TRBD1. The CDR3 length is 14 residues. Per germline, CDR1 SGHAT and CDR2 FQNNGV. V lost 5 bases to trimming and J lost 9 bases; unmatched junction nucleotides: 9. CDR3 residues: CASSPDRVAGPQHF. For the CDR3, the DNA is TGTGCCAGCAGCCCGGACAGGGTCGCGGGGCCCCAGCATTTT.

The chain has TRBV11-2 and TRBJ2-5; D might be TRBD1 or TRBD2, each matching 5 bases. The CDR3 runs to 12 residues. Looked up from germline, CDR1 is SGHAT and CDR2 is FQNNGV. V was shortened by 3 bases and J by 8 bases, with 10 bases between the two germline ends. CDR3 amino acids: CASSLGLATQYF. Written as DNA, the CDR3 is TGTGCCAGCAGCTTGGGGCTAGCAACCCAGTACTTC. Full variable domain (missing parts from reference TRBV11-2 and TRBJ2-5): EAGVAQSPRYKIIEKRQSVAFWCNPISGHATLYWYQQILGQGPKLLIQFQNNGVVDDSQLPKDRFSAERLKGVDSTLKIQPAKLEDSAVYLCASSLGLATQYFGPGTRLLVL.